This entry describes one T cell receptor beta chain. PCR amplification relied on 60 Vbeta primers (plus 13 Jbeta primers). Clones were sequenced by immunoSEQ multiplex PCR, and TCRdb holds only the in-frame ones, with some missing. The data contain about 200,000 clones, around 74% of them singletons. This entry is derived from a study of cytomegalovirus exposure and HLA in healthy donors. The trim removed 0 bases at V and 4 bases at J, leaving 7 bases unmatched. This CDR3 has 17 residues. Germline loops: CDR1 SGDLS, CDR2 YYNGEE. The V gene is TRBV9, the J gene TRBJ2-5; TRBD2 matches at 12 bases. The sequenced sample consisted of PBMCs. This sequence was found in a girl between 10 and 17 years old in good health and CMV-seropositive. The CDR3 DNA reads TGTGCCAGCAGCGTAGGGCTAGCGGGGGGGCTCGGAGAGACCCAGTACTTC. Amino acid sequence: CASSVGLAGGLGETQYF.